These T cell receptor beta chains were read from a single sample in a study of cytomegalovirus exposure and HLA in healthy donors. Method: immunoSEQ multiplex PCR; TCRdb's copy keeps in-frame clones and lacks some. The sample shows 120,000 to 150,000 clones, 65% to 75% of them seen only once. Sequencing was carried out using PBMCs. The receptors originated from a man between 60 and 75 years old in good health and CMV-seronegative. The CDR3 runs from the conserved cysteine through the conserved F or W. The order of the fields is D gene, V gene, clone size, J gene, CDR3 protein, CDR3 DNA. The D gene is left open where the match is weak. Clone size is not always given. Where it is, it says once, few, many or a class for expanded clones.

d_call: TRBD1; v_call: TRBV28; clone_size: NA; j_call: TRBJ2-7; cdr3_aa: CASSQAGQGGLEQYF; cdr3_nt: TGTGCCAGCAGTCAGGCGGGACAGGGGGGGCTCGAGCAGTACTTC
d_call: NA; v_call: TRBV9; clone_size: NA; j_call: TRBJ1-1; cdr3_aa: CASSVGGMNTEAFF; cdr3_nt: TGTGCCAGCAGCGTAGGAGGGATGAACACTGAAGCTTTCTTT
d_call: NA; v_call: TRBV19; clone_size: NA; j_call: TRBJ1-1; cdr3_aa: CASSITGVGTEAFF; cdr3_nt: TGTGCCAGTAGTATAACGGGGGTAGGGACTGAAGCTTTCTTT
d_call: NA; v_call: TRBV7-9; clone_size: NA; j_call: TRBJ1-2; cdr3_aa: CASSLASYGYTF; cdr3_nt: TGTGCCAGCAGCTTAGCCAGCTATGGCTACACCTTC
d_call: TRBD2; v_call: TRBV5-1; clone_size: NA; j_call: TRBJ2-3; cdr3_aa: CASSLVAGGPTDTQYF; cdr3_nt: TGCGCCAGCAGCTTGGTAGCGGGAGGCCCCACAGATACGCAGTATTTT
d_call: TRBD1; v_call: TRBV5-1; clone_size: NA; j_call: TRBJ2-5; cdr3_aa: CASSTPDRVQETQYF; cdr3_nt: TGCGCCAGCAGCACTCCCGACAGGGTCCAAGAGACCCAGTACTTC
d_call: TRBD2; v_call: TRBV14; clone_size: few; j_call: TRBJ2-3; cdr3_aa: CASSHRTSGIEGTDTQYF; cdr3_nt: TGTGCCAGCAGCCACCGGACTAGCGGGATCGAGGGAACAGATACGCAGTATTTT
d_call: NA; v_call: TRBV2; clone_size: few; j_call: TRBJ1-6; cdr3_aa: CASTEADTVNSPLHF; cdr3_nt: TGTGCCAGCACCGAAGCAGATACAGTTAATTCACCCCTCCACTTT
d_call: TRBD2; v_call: TRBV6-4; clone_size: NA; j_call: TRBJ2-1; cdr3_aa: CASSEVAGGPQFF; cdr3_nt: TGTGCCAGCAGTGAGGTAGCGGGAGGGCCTCAGTTCTTC
d_call: NA; v_call: TRBV5-1; clone_size: NA; j_call: TRBJ2-6; cdr3_aa: CASSPNVGAGANVLTF; cdr3_nt: TGCGCCAGCAGCCCTAATGTTGGTGCTGGGGCCAACGTCCTGACTTTC
d_call: TRBD2; v_call: TRBV11-2; clone_size: few; j_call: TRBJ2-7; cdr3_aa: CASSLVGLPYEQYF; cdr3_nt: TGTGCCAGCAGCTTAGTGGGACTACCGTACGAGCAGTACTTC
d_call: NA; v_call: TRBV4-3; clone_size: few; j_call: TRBJ2-1; cdr3_aa: CASSPRQGGPYNEQFF; cdr3_nt: TGCGCCAGCAGCCCCAGACAGGGAGGACCTTACAATGAGCAGTTCTTC
d_call: NA; v_call: TRBV11-2; clone_size: NA; j_call: TRBJ1-3; cdr3_aa: CASSRRGGLSGSGNTIYF; cdr3_nt: TGTGCCAGCAGCCGACGGGGAGGGCTGTCGGGCTCTGGAAACACCATATATTTT
d_call: NA; v_call: TRBV7-2; clone_size: NA; j_call: TRBJ1-1; cdr3_aa: CASSLHRQDTEAFF; cdr3_nt: TGTGCCAGCAGCCTCCACCGACAGGACACTGAAGCTTTCTTT
d_call: TRBD2; v_call: TRBV6-6; clone_size: few; j_call: TRBJ2-7; cdr3_aa: CASSYGTSGRAYEQYF; cdr3_nt: TGTGCCAGCAGTTACGGGACTAGCGGGAGGGCCTACGAGCAGTACTTC
d_call: NA; v_call: TRBV7-9; clone_size: NA; j_call: TRBJ2-5; cdr3_aa: CASSLTVPRETQYF; cdr3_nt: TGTGCCAGCAGCCTAACCGTCCCCCGGGAGACCCAGTACTTC
d_call: TRBD1; v_call: TRBV19; clone_size: once; j_call: TRBJ2-3; cdr3_aa: CASSRQGAPEGDTQYF; cdr3_nt: TGTGCCAGTAGTCGACAGGGGGCGCCGGAGGGAGATACGCAGTATTTT
d_call: NA; v_call: TRBV6-5; clone_size: NA; j_call: TRBJ1-3; cdr3_aa: CASRRASGNTIYF; cdr3_nt: TGTGCCAGCAGGAGGGCGTCTGGAAACACCATATATTTT
d_call: NA; v_call: TRBV21-1; clone_size: NA; j_call: TRBJ2-1; cdr3_aa: CASSNGWGAPYNEQFF; cdr3_nt: TGTGCCAGCAGCAATGGGTGGGGAGCCCCCTACAATGAGCAGTTCTTC
d_call: NA; v_call: TRBV28; clone_size: NA; j_call: TRBJ2-5; cdr3_aa: CASSPGQWETQYF; cdr3_nt: TGTGCCAGCAGTCCGGGACAATGGGAGACCCAGTACTTC
d_call: NA; v_call: TRBV7-3; clone_size: NA; j_call: TRBJ1-1; cdr3_aa: CASSSLAGTTEAFF; cdr3_nt: TGTGCCAGCAGCTCTCTTGCGGGGACCACTGAAGCTTTCTTT
d_call: TRBD2; v_call: TRBV7-2; clone_size: NA; j_call: TRBJ2-3; cdr3_aa: CASSGREGRADTQYF; cdr3_nt: TGTGCCAGCAGCGGGCGGGAGGGCCGTGCAGATACGCAGTATTTT
d_call: NA; v_call: TRBV2; clone_size: few; j_call: TRBJ2-4; cdr3_aa: CASSEGGGIQYF; cdr3_nt: TGTGCCAGCAGTGAAGGAGGGGGCATTCAGTACTTC
d_call: NA; v_call: TRBV19; clone_size: few; j_call: TRBJ1-5; cdr3_aa: CASSFTGYSNQPQHF; cdr3_nt: TGTGCCAGTAGTTTTACGGGGTATAGCAATCAGCCCCAGCATTTT
d_call: NA; v_call: TRBV9; clone_size: NA; j_call: TRBJ1-2; cdr3_aa: CASSVGWGGDRGYTF; cdr3_nt: TGTGCCAGCAGCGTAGGTTGGGGGGGGGATCGGGGCTACACCTTC
d_call: TRBD1; v_call: TRBV4-1; clone_size: NA; j_call: TRBJ1-5; cdr3_aa: CASSQDDRASFQPQHF; cdr3_nt: TGCGCCAGCAGCCAGGATGACAGGGCTAGCTTTCAGCCCCAGCATTTT
d_call: NA; v_call: TRBV7-9; clone_size: NA; j_call: TRBJ2-7; cdr3_aa: CASGGGYYSYEQYF; cdr3_nt: TGTGCCAGCGGGGGCGGGTATTACTCCTACGAGCAGTACTTC
d_call: TRBD2; v_call: TRBV6-1; clone_size: NA; j_call: TRBJ2-7; cdr3_aa: CASSLAGAYEQYF; cdr3_nt: TGTGCCAGCAGTCTAGCGGGAGCCTACGAGCAGTACTTC
d_call: NA; v_call: TRBV6-5; clone_size: NA; j_call: TRBJ2-5; cdr3_aa: CASSYSLAVQETQYF; cdr3_nt: TGTGCCAGCAGTTACTCCTTGGCGGTACAAGAGACCCAGTACTTC
d_call: TRBD1; v_call: TRBV7-9; clone_size: NA; j_call: TRBJ1-4; cdr3_aa: CASSLTPHHRQGGGEKLFF; cdr3_nt: TGTGCCAGCAGCTTAACTCCCCACCACAGACAGGGTGGAGGTGAAAAACTGTTTTTT
d_call: NA; v_call: TRBV19; clone_size: NA; j_call: TRBJ1-1; cdr3_aa: CASRETANTEAFF; cdr3_nt: TGTGCCAGTAGGGAGACAGCGAACACTGAAGCTTTCTTT
d_call: NA; v_call: TRBV25-1; clone_size: NA; j_call: TRBJ1-4; cdr3_aa: CASSVAGDWEKLFF; cdr3_nt: TGTGCCAGCTCCGTGGCGGGGGATTGGGAAAAACTGTTTTTT
d_call: NA; v_call: TRBV29-1; clone_size: NA; j_call: TRBJ1-3; cdr3_aa: CSAGDRFGNTIYF; cdr3_nt: TGCAGCGCAGGAGACAGGTTTGGAAACACCATATATTTT
d_call: NA; v_call: TRBV11-3; clone_size: NA; j_call: TRBJ1-1; cdr3_aa: CASSLNLRDHTEAFF; cdr3_nt: TGTGCCAGCAGCTTGAACCTCAGGGATCACACTGAAGCTTTCTTT
d_call: NA; v_call: TRBV11-2; clone_size: NA; j_call: TRBJ2-7; cdr3_aa: CASSPGGNYEQYF; cdr3_nt: TGTGCCAGCAGCCCCGGGGGAAACTACGAGCAGTACTTC
d_call: NA; v_call: TRBV9; clone_size: NA; j_call: TRBJ1-1; cdr3_aa: CASSPPVNTEAFF; cdr3_nt: TGTGCCAGCAGCCCCCCGGTGAACACTGAAGCTTTCTTT
d_call: NA; v_call: TRBV11-2; clone_size: few; j_call: TRBJ2-7; cdr3_aa: CASSLVVGGGEQYF; cdr3_nt: TGTGCCAGCAGCTTAGTGGTGGGAGGGGGTGAGCAGTACTTC
d_call: TRBD1; v_call: TRBV7-9; clone_size: NA; j_call: TRBJ1-6; cdr3_aa: CASSPTGDNSPLHF; cdr3_nt: TGTGCCAGCAGCCCGACAGGGGACAATTCACCCCTCCACTTT
d_call: TRBD2; v_call: TRBV18; clone_size: NA; j_call: TRBJ2-7; cdr3_aa: CASSVWGSREGSEQYF; cdr3_nt: TGTGCCAGCTCCGTTTGGGGATCCAGGGAGGGATCCGAGCAGTACTTC
d_call: NA; v_call: TRBV19; clone_size: once; j_call: TRBJ1-5; cdr3_aa: CASGQSNQPQHF; cdr3_nt: TGTGCCAGCGGACAGTCCAATCAGCCCCAGCATTTT
d_call: TRBD1; v_call: TRBV5-4; clone_size: NA; j_call: TRBJ1-1; cdr3_aa: CASSWDRTLNTEAFF; cdr3_nt: TGTGCCAGCAGCTGGGACAGGACCTTGAACACTGAAGCTTTCTTT
d_call: NA; v_call: TRBV5-6; clone_size: NA; j_call: TRBJ2-1; cdr3_aa: CASSLQGQIVNEQFF; cdr3_nt: TGTGCCAGCAGCCTCCAAGGACAGATAGTAAATGAGCAGTTCTTC
d_call: TRBD1; v_call: TRBV10-3; clone_size: NA; j_call: TRBJ1-5; cdr3_aa: CAISDTGAVNQPQHF; cdr3_nt: TGTGCCATCAGTGACACAGGGGCGGTCAATCAGCCCCAGCATTTT
d_call: TRBD2; v_call: TRBV7-9; clone_size: NA; j_call: TRBJ2-1; cdr3_aa: CASSLVSGLALEQFF; cdr3_nt: TGTGCCAGCAGCTTAGTATCGGGACTAGCACTTGAGCAGTTCTTC
d_call: NA; v_call: TRBV9; clone_size: NA; j_call: TRBJ1-1; cdr3_aa: CASSVGSTNTEAFF; cdr3_nt: TGTGCCAGCAGCGTGGGGAGTACGAACACTGAAGCTTTCTTT